The following is a TCR beta chain sequence with its context. No antigen is known for it. The CDR3 totals 13 residues. V lost 2 bases and J 8 bases, leaving 12 bases between the germline ends. This specimen belongs to a study of blood T cells in healthy people across ages. Whole-study results and caveats: CMV status of donors was not determined, possibly confounding expanded clonotype changes.

For the second PCR, which ran for about 6 to 12 cycles, a sample-barcoded 5' primer and a J-beta primer mix were used. TCRdb ran MiXCR on the 5' RACE reads and lists one entry per CDR3 protein. The sample has about 1 million distinct CDR3 sequences, about 25% seen once; the top ten hold 0.65% to 0.75%. This sample also belongs to another study, concerning T cells of mothers and their children.

The chain joins TRBV12-3 or TRBV12-4 to TRBJ1-2, with D perhaps matching TRBD1 (6 bases). Sequenced material: blood. The source is a girl aged 2 to 10 in good health. CDR3 loop: CASSLPGEEGYTF. DNA for the CDR3: TGTGCCAGCAGTTTACCAGGGGAAGAAGGCTACACCTTC.